This T cell receptor (beta chain) was found in a study of shared T cell receptors in the human thymus. Profiling relied on immunoSEQ multiplex PCR, and the TCRdb table lists in-frame clones only, not all of them. The sample records about 660,000 clones, around 87% being singletons. This clone was seen a handful of times. This sample was shared with a second study, whose subject was human thymus T cells. That work states: Healthy Finnish infants having corrective surgery for congenital heart defects served as donors. Use of V and J genes seemed skewed within the thymic and blood repertoires.

The specimen was thymocytes. The source is a boy younger than two with a congenital heart defect.

CDR3: CASSLDGIAGGSTDTQYF. The CDR3 DNA reads as TGTGCCAGCAGTTTGGATGGTATAGCCGGGGGTAGCACAGATACGCAGTATTTT. The V gene is TRBV28, the J gene TRBJ2-3; D may be TRBD2 (6 bases). Germline CDR1 is MDHEN and CDR2 is SYDVKM. V dropped 3 bases and J dropped 0 bases, with 19 bases sitting between them. There are 18 residues in the CDR3.